This T cell receptor (beta chain) was identified in a study of Ad26.COV2.S vaccination and SARS-CoV-2 variants. Study-wide background: As a participant in COV1001, the donor was in the Ad26.COV2.S trial arm. The authors gave Ad26.COV2.S intramuscularly, either once or twice 56 days apart.

V was pared by 2 bases and J by 7 bases, with 18 bases between. The CDR3 sequence is 16 residues long. Germline lookup yields CDR1 MNHEY and CDR2 SVGAGI. Treatment specified: around 19 received Ad26.COV2.S at low or high dose, single or two shots; 5 received placebo; per-sample allocation not given. Collection of the samples took place on day 63 after the first injection of vaccine or placebo. Vaccination employed an Ad26 vector expressing the Wuhan-strain SARS-CoV-2 spike. The data were produced by immunoSEQ multiplex PCR, yet TCRdb's version contains in-frame clones alone and is incomplete. The data show about 370,000 clones, approximately 90% seen once.

The receptor was isolated from a person between 18 and 65 years old who received the Ad26.COV2.S COVID-19 vaccine or a placebo. The material was peripheral blood, obtained in a trial of Ad26.COV2.S vaccine versus placebo. The rearrangement links TRBV6-5 to TRBJ2-1; tentatively, D is TRBD2 (5 bases). As DNA, the CDR3 is TGTGCCAGCAGTTACGGGGAGCCGAAAATAATGAATGAGCAGTTCTTC. Protein: CASSYGEPKIMNEQFF.